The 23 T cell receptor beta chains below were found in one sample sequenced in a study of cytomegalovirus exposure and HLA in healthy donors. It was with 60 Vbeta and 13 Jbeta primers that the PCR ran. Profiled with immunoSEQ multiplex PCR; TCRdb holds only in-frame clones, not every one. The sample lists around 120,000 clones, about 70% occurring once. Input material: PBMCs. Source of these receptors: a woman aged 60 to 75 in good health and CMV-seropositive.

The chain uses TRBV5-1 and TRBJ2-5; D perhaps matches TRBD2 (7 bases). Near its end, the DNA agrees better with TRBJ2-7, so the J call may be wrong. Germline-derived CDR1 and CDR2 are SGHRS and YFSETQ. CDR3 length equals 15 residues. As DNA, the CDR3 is TGCGCCAGCAGCTTAAGTCGGGGGGCCTCCTACGAGCAGTACTTC. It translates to CASSLSRGASYEQYF.

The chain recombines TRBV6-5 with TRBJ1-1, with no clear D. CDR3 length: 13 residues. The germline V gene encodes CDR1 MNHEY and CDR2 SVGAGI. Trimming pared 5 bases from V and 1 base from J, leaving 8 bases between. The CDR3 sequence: CASSPTENTEAFF. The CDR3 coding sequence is TGTGCCAGCAGTCCGACTGAGAACACTGAAGCTTTCTTT.

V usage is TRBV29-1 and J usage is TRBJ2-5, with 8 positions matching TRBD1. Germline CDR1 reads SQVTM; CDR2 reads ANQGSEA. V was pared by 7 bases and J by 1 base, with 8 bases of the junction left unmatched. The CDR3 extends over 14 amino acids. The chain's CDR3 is CSGRTGTGQETQYF. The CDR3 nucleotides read TGCAGCGGCAGGACAGGGACGGGCCAAGAGACCCAGTACTTC.

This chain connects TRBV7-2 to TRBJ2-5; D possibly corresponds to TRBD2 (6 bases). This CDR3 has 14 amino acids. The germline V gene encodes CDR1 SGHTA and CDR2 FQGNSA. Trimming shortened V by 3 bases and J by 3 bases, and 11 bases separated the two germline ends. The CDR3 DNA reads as TGTGCCAGCAGCTTCGGGTCGGGGGAAGAGACCCAGTACTTC. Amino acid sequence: CASSFGSGEETQYF.

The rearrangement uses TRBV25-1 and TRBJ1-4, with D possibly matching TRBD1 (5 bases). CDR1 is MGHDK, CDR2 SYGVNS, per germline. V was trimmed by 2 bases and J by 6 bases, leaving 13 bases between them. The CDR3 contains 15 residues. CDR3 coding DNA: TGTGCCAGCAGTGAACTCAGGGAAGTAGATGAAAAACTGTTTTTT. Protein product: CASSELREVDEKLFF.

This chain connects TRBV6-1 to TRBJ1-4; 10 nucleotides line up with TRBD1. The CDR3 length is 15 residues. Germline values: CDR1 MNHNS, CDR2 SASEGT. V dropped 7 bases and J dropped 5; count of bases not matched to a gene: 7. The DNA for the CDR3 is TGTGCCAGCAACCCGACAGGGGGCGGGAATGAAAAACTGTTTTTT. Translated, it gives CASNPTGGGNEKLFF.

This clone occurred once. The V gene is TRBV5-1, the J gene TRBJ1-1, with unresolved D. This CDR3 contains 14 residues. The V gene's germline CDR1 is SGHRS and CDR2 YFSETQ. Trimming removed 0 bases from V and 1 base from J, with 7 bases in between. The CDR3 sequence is CASSLAAGNTEAFF. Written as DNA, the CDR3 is TGCGCCAGCAGCTTGGCTGCAGGGAACACTGAAGCTTTCTTT.

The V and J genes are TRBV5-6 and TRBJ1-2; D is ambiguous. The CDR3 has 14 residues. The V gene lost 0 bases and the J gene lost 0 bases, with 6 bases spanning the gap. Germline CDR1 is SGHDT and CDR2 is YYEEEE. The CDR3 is CASSLGGSNYGYTF. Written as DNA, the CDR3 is TGTGCCAGCAGCTTGGGCGGCTCTAACTATGGCTACACCTTC.

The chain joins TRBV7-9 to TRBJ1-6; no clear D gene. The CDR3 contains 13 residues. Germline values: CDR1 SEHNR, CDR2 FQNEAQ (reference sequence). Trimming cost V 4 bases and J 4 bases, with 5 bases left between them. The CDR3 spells CASSSVYNSPLHF. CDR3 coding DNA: TGTGCCAGCAGCTCCGTATATAATTCACCCCTCCACTTT. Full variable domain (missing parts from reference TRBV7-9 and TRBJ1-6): DTGVSQNPRHKITKRGQNVTFRCDPISEHNRLYWYRQTLGQGPEFLTYFQNEAQLEKSRLLSDRFSAERPKGSFSTLEIQRTEQGDSAMYLCASSSVYNSPLHFGNGTRLTVT.

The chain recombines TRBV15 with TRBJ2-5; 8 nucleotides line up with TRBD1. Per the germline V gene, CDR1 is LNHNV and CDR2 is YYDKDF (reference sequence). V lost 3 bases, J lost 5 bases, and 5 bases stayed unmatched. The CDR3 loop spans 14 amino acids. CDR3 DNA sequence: TGTGCCACCAGCAGTCCGGACAGGGTGGAGACCCAGTACTTC. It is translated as CATSSPDRVETQYF.

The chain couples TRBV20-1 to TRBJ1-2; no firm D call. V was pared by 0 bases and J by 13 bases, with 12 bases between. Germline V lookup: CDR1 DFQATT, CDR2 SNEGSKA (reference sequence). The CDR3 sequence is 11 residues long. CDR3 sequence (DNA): TGCAGTGCTAGAGATCCTCCTTCCGTCACCTTC. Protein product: CSARDPPSVTF.

In DNA, the CDR3 is TGTGCCAGCAGCTTAGAAGATCTTCGGAAAACAGGGAGTATCGACGAGCAGTACTTC. Amino acid sequence: CASSLEDLRKTGSIDEQYF. This sequence joins TRBV7-9 and TRBJ2-7, with D possibly TRBD1 on 6 matching bases. The CDR3 is 19 residues long. CDR1 is SEHNR, CDR2 FQNEAQ, per germline (reference sequence). Trimming cost V 1 base and J 5 bases, with 27 bases left between them.

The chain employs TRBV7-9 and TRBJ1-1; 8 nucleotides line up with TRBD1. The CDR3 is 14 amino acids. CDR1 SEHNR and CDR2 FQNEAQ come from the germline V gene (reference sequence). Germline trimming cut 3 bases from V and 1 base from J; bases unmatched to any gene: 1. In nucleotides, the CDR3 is TGTGCCAGCAGCTTCGGACAGGGGAACACTGAAGCTTTCTTT. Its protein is CASSFGQGNTEAFF.

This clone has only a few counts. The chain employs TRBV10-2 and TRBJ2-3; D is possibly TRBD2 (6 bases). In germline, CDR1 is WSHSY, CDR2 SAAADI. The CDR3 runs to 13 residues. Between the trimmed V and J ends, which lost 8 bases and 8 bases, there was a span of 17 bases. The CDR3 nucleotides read TGCGCCAGCTCAGGGCCCACCGGGGGTACGCAGTATTTT. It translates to CASSGPTGGTQYF.

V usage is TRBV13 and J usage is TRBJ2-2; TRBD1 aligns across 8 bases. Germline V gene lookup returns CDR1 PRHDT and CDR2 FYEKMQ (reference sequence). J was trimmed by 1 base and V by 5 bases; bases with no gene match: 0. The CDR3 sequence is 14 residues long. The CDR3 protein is CASSGQGNTGELFF. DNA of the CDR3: TGTGCCAGCAGCGGACAGGGGAACACCGGGGAGCTGTTTTTT.

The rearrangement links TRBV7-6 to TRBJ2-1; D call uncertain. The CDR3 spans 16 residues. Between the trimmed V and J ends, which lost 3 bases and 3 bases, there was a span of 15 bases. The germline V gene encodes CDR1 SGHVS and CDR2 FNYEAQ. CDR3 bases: TGTGCCAGCAGCTTTGGAGACCTTGAGGTCTACAATGAGCAGTTCTTC. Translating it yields CASSFGDLEVYNEQFF.

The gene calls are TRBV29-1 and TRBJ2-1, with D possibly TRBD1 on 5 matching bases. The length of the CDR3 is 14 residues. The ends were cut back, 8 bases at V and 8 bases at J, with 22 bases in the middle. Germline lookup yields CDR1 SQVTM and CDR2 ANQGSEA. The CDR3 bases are TGCAGCTCCAGGGTACCCCTATCGTCAGATGAGCAGTTCTTC. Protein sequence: CSSRVPLSSDEQFF.

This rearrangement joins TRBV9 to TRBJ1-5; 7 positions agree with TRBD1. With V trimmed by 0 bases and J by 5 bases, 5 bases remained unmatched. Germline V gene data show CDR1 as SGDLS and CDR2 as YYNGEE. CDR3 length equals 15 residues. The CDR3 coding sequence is TGTGCCAGCAGCGTAGGTCGGACAGGTGATCAGCCCCAGCATTTT. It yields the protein CASSVGRTGDQPQHF.

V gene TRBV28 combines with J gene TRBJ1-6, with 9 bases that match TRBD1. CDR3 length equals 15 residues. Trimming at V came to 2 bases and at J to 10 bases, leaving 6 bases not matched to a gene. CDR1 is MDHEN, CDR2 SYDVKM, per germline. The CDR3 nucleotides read TGTGCCAGCAGTTTAGGACAGGGGTTTGACTCACCCCTCCACTTT. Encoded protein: CASSLGQGFDSPLHF.

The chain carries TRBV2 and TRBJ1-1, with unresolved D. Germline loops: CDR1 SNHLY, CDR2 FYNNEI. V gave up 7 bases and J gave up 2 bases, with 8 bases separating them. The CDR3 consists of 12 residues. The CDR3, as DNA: TGTGCCAGCACGGGTGATAACACTGAAGCTTTCTTT. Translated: CASTGDNTEAFF.

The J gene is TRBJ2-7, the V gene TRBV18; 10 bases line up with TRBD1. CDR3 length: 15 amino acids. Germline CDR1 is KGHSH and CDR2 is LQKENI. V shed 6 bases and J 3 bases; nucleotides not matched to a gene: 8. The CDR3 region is CASSSYGTGVYEQYF. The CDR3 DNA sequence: TGTGCCAGCTCGTCCTACGGGACAGGGGTCTACGAGCAGTACTTC.

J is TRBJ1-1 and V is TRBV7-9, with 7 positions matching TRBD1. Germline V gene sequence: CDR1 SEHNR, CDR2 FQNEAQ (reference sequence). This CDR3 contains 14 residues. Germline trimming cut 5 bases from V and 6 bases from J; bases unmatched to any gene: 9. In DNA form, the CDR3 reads TGTGCCAGCAGCCTAGGGGGCGCAGGGTCTGAAGCTTTCTTT. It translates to CASSLGGAGSEAFF. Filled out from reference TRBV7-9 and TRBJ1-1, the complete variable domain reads DTGVSQNPRHKITKRGQNVTFRCDPISEHNRLYWYRQTLGQGPEFLTYFQNEAQLEKSRLLSDRFSAERPKGSFSTLEIQRTEQGDSAMYLCASSLGGAGSEAFFGQGTRLTVV.

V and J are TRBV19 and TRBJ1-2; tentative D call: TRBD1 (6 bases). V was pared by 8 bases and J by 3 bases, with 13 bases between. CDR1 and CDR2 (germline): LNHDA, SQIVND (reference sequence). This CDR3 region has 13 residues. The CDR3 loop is CASEEGEDYGYTF. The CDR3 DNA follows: TGTGCCAGTGAAGAGGGGGAAGACTATGGCTACACCTTC.